The rows below give T cell receptor beta chains drawn from one sample of a study of blood T cell repertoires in COVID-19. Data came from immunoSEQ multiplex PCR; TCRdb stores just in-frame clones and leaves some out. The sample shows approximately 210,000 clones, around 84% of them seen only once. What was sequenced was peripheral blood. These receptors were collected from a woman older than 75 with COVID-19, enrolled during active disease. Each CDR3 is given with its conserved first and last residue. Each record gives: CDR3 DNA, CDR3 protein, D gene, V gene, clone size, J gene. A D gene is named only where the DNA matches it firmly. Clone sizes are given selectively: once, few, many, or a class where the clone is expanded.

CDR3nt: TGTGCCACCAGCAGAGTTCAGGGGGCGCCAGTGGGCTACACCTTC
CDR3aa: CATSRVQGAPVGYTF
d_gene: TRBD1
v_gene: TRBV15
abundance: -
j_gene: TRBJ1-2

CDR3nt: TGTGCCAGCGAGTTGGCTAGCGGGGGGTTAAATGAGCAGTTCTTC
CDR3aa: CASELASGGLNEQFF
d_gene: TRBD2
v_gene: TRBV28
abundance: -
j_gene: TRBJ2-1

CDR3nt: TGTGCCGGAACTGACAGGCCCCTGAGCGAGCAGTACTTC
CDR3aa: CAGTDRPLSEQYF
d_gene: -
v_gene: TRBV5-4
abundance: -
j_gene: TRBJ2-7

CDR3nt: TGTGCCAGCAGGGGGGGACAGGGTTCACCCCTCCACTTT
CDR3aa: CASRGGQGSPLHF
d_gene: TRBD1
v_gene: TRBV6-5
abundance: -
j_gene: TRBJ1-6

CDR3nt: TGTGCCAGCAGCGCCGGACTAGCGGGGGGAGAAGAGACCCAGTACTTC
CDR3aa: CASSAGLAGGEETQYF
d_gene: TRBD2
v_gene: TRBV9
abundance: -
j_gene: TRBJ2-5

CDR3nt: TGTGCCATCGGTGGAACCGGGACAGCTATATTCGGCTACACCTTC
CDR3aa: CAIGGTGTAIFGYTF
d_gene: TRBD1
v_gene: TRBV10-3
abundance: -
j_gene: TRBJ1-2

CDR3nt: TGTGCCAGCAGTTTTGCACAGGGGGGTGGCTACACCTTC
CDR3aa: CASSFAQGGGYTF
d_gene: TRBD1
v_gene: TRBV27
abundance: -
j_gene: TRBJ1-2

CDR3nt: TGTGCCAGCAGTCTCCTTGGCCTAGCGGGGGTAGAGACCCAGTACTTC
CDR3aa: CASSLLGLAGVETQYF
d_gene: TRBD2
v_gene: TRBV3-1/TRBV3-2
abundance: -
j_gene: TRBJ2-5

CDR3nt: TGTGCCAGCAGCCAAGACCTGACAGGGGGTAATTCACCCCTCCACTTT
CDR3aa: CASSQDLTGGNSPLHF
d_gene: TRBD1
v_gene: TRBV4-2
abundance: -
j_gene: TRBJ1-6

CDR3nt: TGTGCCAGCAGCTCGGGGGGACGGTCCGTAGAGACCCAGTACTTC
CDR3aa: CASSSGGRSVETQYF
d_gene: TRBD2
v_gene: TRBV5-8
abundance: -
j_gene: TRBJ2-5

CDR3nt: TGCGCCAGCAGCTGGGACAGCGCCCCTTCTCCTAGGGGCTACACCTTC
CDR3aa: CASSWDSAPSPRGYTF
d_gene: TRBD1
v_gene: TRBV5-1
abundance: -
j_gene: TRBJ1-2

CDR3nt: TGTGCCAGCAGTCGGACTAGCGGGGGGGCCGGCGAGCAGTACTTC
CDR3aa: CASSRTSGGAGEQYF
d_gene: TRBD2
v_gene: TRBV2
abundance: -
j_gene: TRBJ2-7

CDR3nt: TGCAGTGCTAGTTCAGGGCGAGGGGCCAACGTCCTGACTTTC
CDR3aa: CSASSGRGANVLTF
d_gene: -
v_gene: TRBV20-1
abundance: once
j_gene: TRBJ2-6

CDR3nt: TGTGCCAGCAGTTCCGCCCCGGGACAGGCTTTCTTT
CDR3aa: CASSSAPGQAFF
d_gene: TRBD1
v_gene: TRBV6-2/TRBV6-3
abundance: -
j_gene: TRBJ1-1

CDR3nt: TGTGCCAGCAGGTCGGGCTCGAAAGAGGGAAAACTGTTTTTT
CDR3aa: CASRSGSKEGKLFF
d_gene: -
v_gene: TRBV28
abundance: few
j_gene: TRBJ1-4

CDR3nt: TGTGCCAGCAGGGGCCGGGGGGAAACCGGGGAGCTGTTTTTT
CDR3aa: CASRGRGETGELFF
d_gene: TRBD2
v_gene: TRBV2
abundance: -
j_gene: TRBJ2-2